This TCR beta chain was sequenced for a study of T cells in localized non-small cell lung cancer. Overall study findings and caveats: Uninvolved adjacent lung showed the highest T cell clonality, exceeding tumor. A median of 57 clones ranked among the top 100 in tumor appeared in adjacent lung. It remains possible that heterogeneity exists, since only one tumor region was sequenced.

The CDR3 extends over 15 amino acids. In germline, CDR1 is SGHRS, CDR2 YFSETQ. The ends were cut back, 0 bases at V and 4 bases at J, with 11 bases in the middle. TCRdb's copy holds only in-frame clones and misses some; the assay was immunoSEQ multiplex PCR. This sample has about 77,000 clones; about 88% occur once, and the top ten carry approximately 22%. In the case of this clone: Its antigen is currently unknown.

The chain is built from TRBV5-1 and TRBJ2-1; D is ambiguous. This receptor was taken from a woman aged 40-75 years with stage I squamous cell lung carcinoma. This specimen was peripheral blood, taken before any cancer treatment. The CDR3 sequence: CASSLEKGPYNEQFF. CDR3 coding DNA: TGCGCCAGCAGCTTGGAAAAAGGGCCTTACAATGAGCAGTTCTTC.